These T cell receptor beta chains were read from a single sample in a study of blood T cells in healthy people across ages. One entry per CDR3 protein results from TCRdb running MiXCR on the 5' RACE reads. The repertoire holds fewer than 2 million distinct CDR3 sequences, with 39% as singletons. The specimen was blood. The receptors were sampled from a human donor in good health. Each CDR3 is given with its conserved first and last residue. Each record gives: V gene, clone size, CDR3 length, CDR3 protein. The size of a clone is reported for some rows only, either as once, few or many, or as a class for expanded clones.

TRBV5-1,.,14,CASSFEGDPYGYTF
TRBV20-1,.,15,CSASNRAESTDTQYF
TRBV5-1,.,15,CASSLEGQGRQTQYF
TRBV27,.,16,CASSRGAGQGSYEQYF
TRBV9,few,16,CASSVGTGHQQETQYF
TRBV20-1,.,14,CSAEAGTVAYEQYF
TRBV7-9,.,14,CASTLMGRNTEAFF
TRBV4-3,.,15,CASSQGTSVGNEQFF
TRBV29-1,few,14,CSAGQPANTGELFF
TRBV5-4,.,15,CASSFEAGVDNEQFF
TRBV12-3/TRBV12-4,few,14,CASSLEGGYSPLHF
TRBV4-3,.,17,CASSQLQADLTSYGYTF
TRBV2,.,11,CASSNLETQYF
TRBV7-2,.,17,CASSKQGFRGGNQPQHF
TRBV6-5,few,15,CASSPDRAQAYEQYF
TRBV4-2,few,14,CASSQDSGDTEAFF
TRBV7-2,.,15,CASSSNRDANEKLFF
TRBV29-1,many,14,CSVEKQGGDYGYTF
TRBV4-2,.,19,CASSQPATSGEISTDTQYF
TRBV13,.,15,CASSLGPPDGYGYTF
TRBV30,.,15,CAWNTLTGGSLEAFF
TRBV20-1,once,13,CSAREFWSGEQFF
TRBV4-2,.,17,CASSQETAAEYNSPLHF
TRBV28,.,14,CASRADREQETQYF
TRBV5-6,.,11,CASSLAGRSYF
TRBV20-1,.,11,CSATLDRGAFF
TRBV20-1,many,14,CSASGRDRADIQYF
TRBV7-9,.,18,CASSLAKIIGTAYNEQFF
TRBV12-3/TRBV12-4,.,16,CASSPMVAAPTDMQYF
TRBV29-1,.,16,CSAEPQGVIFQETQYF
TRBV4-3,few,14,CASSQGQGFYIQYF
TRBV7-3,.,14,CASSPRDLDNEQFF
TRBV15,once,15,CATSGDGQGREKPFF
TRBV20-1,.,15,CSASLIQGNTDTQYF
TRBV21-1,.,13,CASSRQSQEKLFF
TRBV12-3/TRBV12-4,.,14,CASSFRPGSTEAFF
TRBV7-7,few,13,CASSLVESGELFF
TRBV7-3,.,14,CASRTRGFSYEQYF
TRBV6-4,.,15,CASSTDRDRNNEQFF